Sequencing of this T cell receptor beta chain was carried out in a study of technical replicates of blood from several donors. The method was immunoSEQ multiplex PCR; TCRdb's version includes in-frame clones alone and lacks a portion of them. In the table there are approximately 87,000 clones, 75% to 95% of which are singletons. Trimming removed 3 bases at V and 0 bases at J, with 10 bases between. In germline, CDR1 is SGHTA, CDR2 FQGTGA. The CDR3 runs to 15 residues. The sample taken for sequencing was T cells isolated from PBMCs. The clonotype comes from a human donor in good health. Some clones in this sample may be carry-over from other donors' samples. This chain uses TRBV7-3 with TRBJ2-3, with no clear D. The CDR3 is CASSFTYASTDTQYF. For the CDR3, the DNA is TGTGCCAGCAGCTTTACCTATGCTAGCACAGATACGCAGTATTTT. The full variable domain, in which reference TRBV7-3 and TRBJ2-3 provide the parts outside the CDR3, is GAGVSQTPSNKVTEKGKYVELRCDPISGHTALYWYRQSLGQGPEFLIYFQGTGAADDSGLPNDRFFAVRPEGSVSTLKIQRTERGDSAVYLCASSFTYASTDTQYFGPGTRLTVL.